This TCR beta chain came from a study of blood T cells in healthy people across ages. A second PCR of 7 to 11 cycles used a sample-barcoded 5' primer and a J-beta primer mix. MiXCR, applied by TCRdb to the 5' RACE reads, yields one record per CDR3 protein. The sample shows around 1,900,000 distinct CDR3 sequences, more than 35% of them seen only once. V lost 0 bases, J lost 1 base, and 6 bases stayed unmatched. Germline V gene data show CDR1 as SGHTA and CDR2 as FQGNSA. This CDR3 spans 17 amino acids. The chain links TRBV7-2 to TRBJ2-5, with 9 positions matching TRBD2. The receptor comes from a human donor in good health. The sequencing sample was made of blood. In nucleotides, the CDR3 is TGTGCCAGCAGCTTAGCGGAAGCGGGGGGCACCCAAGAGACCCAGTACTTC. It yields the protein CASSLAEAGGTQETQYF.